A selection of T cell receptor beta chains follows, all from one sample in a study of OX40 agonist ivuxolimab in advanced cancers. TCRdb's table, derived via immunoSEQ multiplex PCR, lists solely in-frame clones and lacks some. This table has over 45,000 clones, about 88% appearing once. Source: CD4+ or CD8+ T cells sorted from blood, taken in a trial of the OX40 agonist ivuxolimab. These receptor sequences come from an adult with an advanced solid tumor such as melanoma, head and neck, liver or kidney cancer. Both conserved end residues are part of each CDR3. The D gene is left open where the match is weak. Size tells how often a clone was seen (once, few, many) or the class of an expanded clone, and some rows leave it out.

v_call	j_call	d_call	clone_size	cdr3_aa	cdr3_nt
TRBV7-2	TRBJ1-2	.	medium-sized	CASSSRGGIYGYTF	TGTGCCAGCAGCTCCAGGGGAGGGATCTATGGCTACACCTTC
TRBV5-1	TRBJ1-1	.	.	CASRLVTNTEAFF	TGCGCCAGCAGGTTGGTTACGAACACTGAAGCTTTCTTT
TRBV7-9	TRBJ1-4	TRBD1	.	CASSVKGDRGEKLFF	TGTGCCAGCAGCGTTAAAGGGGACAGGGGGGAAAAACTGTTTTTT
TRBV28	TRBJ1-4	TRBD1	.	CASSANRGGNEKLFF	TGTGCCAGCAGCGCCAACAGGGGGGGGAACGAAAAACTGTTTTTT
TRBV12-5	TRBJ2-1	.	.	CASGFHSGSLSVEQFF	TGTGCTAGTGGTTTCCATAGCGGATCCCTCAGTGTGGAGCAGTTCTTC
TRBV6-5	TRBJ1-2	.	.	CASTGADYGYTF	TGTGCCAGCACTGGGGCAGACTATGGCTACACCTTC
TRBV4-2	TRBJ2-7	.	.	CASSQVGWSSYEQYF	TGTGCCAGCAGCCAAGTCGGGTGGAGCTCCTACGAGCAGTACTTC
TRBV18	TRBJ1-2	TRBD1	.	CASSPPRQGYYGGYTF	TGTGCCAGCTCACCACCGCGACAGGGGTACTATGGCGGCTACACCTTC
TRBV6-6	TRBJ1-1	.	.	CASRDPNTEAFF	TGTGCCAGCAGAGACCCGAACACTGAAGCTTTCTTT
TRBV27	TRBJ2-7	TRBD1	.	CASSNGRTGSYEQYF	TGTGCCAGCAGTAACGGTCGGACAGGCTCCTACGAGCAGTACTTC
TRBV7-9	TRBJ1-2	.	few	CASSLALSGYTF	TGTGCCAGCAGCTTAGCGTTAAGTGGCTACACCTTC
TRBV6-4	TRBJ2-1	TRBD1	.	CASSPQGDPYNEQFF	TGTGCCAGCAGCCCACAGGGGGACCCCTACAATGAGCAGTTCTTC
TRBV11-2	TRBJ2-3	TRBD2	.	CASSVGLAGGPGQYF	TGTGCCAGCAGCGTAGGACTAGCGGGAGGGCCGGGGCAGTATTTT
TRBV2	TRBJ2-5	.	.	CASTMGLGETQYF	TGTGCCAGCACAATGGGACTGGGGGAGACCCAGTACTTC
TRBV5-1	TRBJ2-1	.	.	CASSTEGSKFF	TGCGCCAGCTCAACGGAGGGGAGCAAGTTCTTC
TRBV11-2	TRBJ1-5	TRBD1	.	CASSPTGEGQPQHF	TGTGCCAGCAGTCCCACAGGGGAGGGACAGCCCCAGCATTTT
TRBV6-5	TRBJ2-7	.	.	CASSRDRAYEQYF	TGTGCCAGCAGTCGCGACAGAGCCTACGAGCAGTACTTC
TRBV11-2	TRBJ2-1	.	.	CASSQSPSDSYNEQFF	TGTGCCAGCAGCCAGAGTCCTAGCGACTCCTACAATGAGCAGTTCTTC
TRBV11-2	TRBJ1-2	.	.	CASSLDFDAGTHSNF	TGTGCCAGCAGCTTAGATTTTGACGCAGGGACCCACTCTAACTTC
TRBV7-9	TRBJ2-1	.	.	CASSSGQYSYNEQFF	TGTGCCAGCAGCTCCGGACAGTACTCCTACAATGAGCAGTTCTTC
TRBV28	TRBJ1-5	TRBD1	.	CASIPPGQVIQPQHF	TGTGCCAGCATCCCACCGGGACAGGTAATCCAGCCCCAGCATTTT
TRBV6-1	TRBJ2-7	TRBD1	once	CASRTQGTGIEQYF	TGTGCCAGCAGGACCCAGGGGACAGGGATCGAGCAGTACTTC
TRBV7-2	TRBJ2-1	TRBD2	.	CASSSRLAGELGEQFF	TGTGCCAGCAGCTCTCGACTAGCGGGAGAGCTAGGTGAGCAGTTCTTC
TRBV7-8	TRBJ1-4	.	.	CASRLTGTPGEKLFF	TGTGCCAGCAGGTTGACCGGGACGCCGGGCGAAAAACTGTTTTTT
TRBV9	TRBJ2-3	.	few	CASSVGSFPGDTQYF	TGTGCCAGCAGCGTAGGCAGTTTCCCAGGAGATACGCAGTATTTT
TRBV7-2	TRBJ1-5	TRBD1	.	CASSLVSTGGQPQHF	TGTGCCAGCAGCTTAGTGTCGACAGGGGGTCAGCCCCAGCATTTT
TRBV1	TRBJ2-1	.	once	CTSSPNRTSGSFSGAHNEQFF	TGCACCAGCAGCCCGAACCGGACTAGCGGGAGTTTTAGTGGCGCCCACAATGAGCAGTTCTTC
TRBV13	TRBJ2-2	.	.	CASSSSGLTNTGELFF	TGTGCCAGCAGCTCCTCGGGACTGACAAACACCGGGGAGCTGTTTTTT
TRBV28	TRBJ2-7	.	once	CASRSRTGLREDEQYF	TGTGCCAGCAGATCGAGAACGGGACTTAGGGAAGACGAGCAGTACTTC
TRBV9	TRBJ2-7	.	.	CASSVGETYYYEQYF	TGTGCCAGCAGCGTAGGAGAAACATATTACTACGAGCAGTACTTC
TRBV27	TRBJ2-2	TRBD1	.	CASSLAGTVSTGELFF	TGTGCCAGCAGTTTAGCCGGGACAGTAAGCACCGGGGAGCTGTTTTTT
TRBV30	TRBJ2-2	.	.	CAWSVLRRDTGELFF	TGTGCCTGGAGTGTTCTCAGGAGGGACACCGGGGAGCTGTTTTTT
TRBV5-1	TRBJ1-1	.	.	CANDVGEGAFF	TGCGCCAATGACGTAGGGGAAGGAGCTTTCTTT
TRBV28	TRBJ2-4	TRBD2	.	CASNPTGTSGSPRYF	TGTGCCAGCAATCCTACCGGGACTAGCGGGAGTCCGCGGTACTTC
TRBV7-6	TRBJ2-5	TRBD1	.	CAIERTGQGAWETQYF	TGTGCCATCGAACGTACGGGACAGGGGGCGTGGGAGACCCAGTACTTC
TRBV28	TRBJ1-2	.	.	CASTHPAGEHGYTF	TGTGCCAGCACCCACCCCGCAGGGGAGCATGGCTACACCTTC
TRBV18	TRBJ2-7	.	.	CASSPRTGPYEQYF	TGTGCCAGCTCACCACGTACAGGACCCTACGAGCAGTACTTC